This T cell receptor beta chain derives from a study of metastatic and nonmetastatic thyroid tumors. Every patient underwent thyroid surgery untreated. The CDR3 covers 15 residues. The germline V and J ends were trimmed by 0 bases and 3 bases, with 11 bases remaining between them. CDR1 is MGHRA, CDR2 YSYEKL, per germline. At least ten counts were recorded for this clone. TCRdb re-clonotyped the PCR reads via MiXCR. The data show around 10,000 clones, 12% seen once. This rearrangement joins TRBV4-1 to TRBJ1-1; maybe TRBD1 (6 bases). This TCR came from a female donor with papillary thyroid cancer or a benign thyroid nodule (not recorded which). Some clones in this sample may be carry-over from other donors' samples. Specimen: blood. CDR3 loop: CASSQDRQDHTEAFF. The DNA of the CDR3 is TGCGCCAGCAGCCAAGATAGACAGGACCACACTGAAGCTTTCTTT.